This T cell receptor beta chain was recovered during a study of blood T cell repertoires in COVID-19. Turning to the study itself: Sites in the United States, Italy and Spain provided acute and convalescent COVID-19 samples. Sources were T cells, B-cell-depleted T cells, or PBMCs; the material itself was cDNA or gDNA.

The germline gives CDR1 SGHRS, CDR2 YFSETQ. The CDR3 length is 15 residues. V lost 4 bases and J lost 8, with 18 bases in between. In the source study's methods: Amplified reference gene primers provided the basis for estimating nucleated cell counts. The protocol was immunoSEQ multiplex PCR, while the TCRdb copy is restricted to in-frame clones and leaves out a portion. V and J calls and clone size follow that table, whereas D and trimming were derived from the DNA. The data contain about 230,000 clones, about 79% of them singletons. The chain uses TRBV5-1 and TRBJ1-4; D ambiguous. This TCR was sampled from a man in his forties or fifties who had recovered from COVID-19. The source material was peripheral blood. CDR3 in amino acids: CASSLLARREEKLFF. DNA of the CDR3: TGCGCCAGCAGCCTCCTGGCCCGAAGGGAGGAAAAACTGTTTTTT.